This TCR beta chain was sequenced during a study of T cell changes during pregnancy in multiple sclerosis (dated by TCRdb to between 2018 and 2021). Regarding the study in general: The study looked at changes in the T cell repertoire across pregnancy in women with multiple sclerosis.

The CDR3 runs 13 amino acids, cysteine and phenylalanine included. Of the read, only the CDR3 DNA is kept; its 39 bases are in frame from base 1. The junction carries 14 bases between V and J, which are trimmed by 5 bases and 7 bases respectively. The germline V gene specifies SGHTA as CDR1 and FQGNSA as CDR2. Library prep was done by the immunoSEQ multiplex PCR assay. Here the immuneACCESS table is served through TCRdb, limited to in-frame sequences with V and J called. Missing clones are a known gap in these copies; in checked studies unresolved V genes cover under half, and the rest lacks a known reason. This sample lists around 44,000 clones; approximately 92% were detected once. The ten largest account for 1.3% of the sample. This clone is a singleton in its sample. This receptor's antigen is unknown. No much larger clone is present one base from it, and per-base qualities are unavailable.

The sequence joins TRBV7-2 to TRBJ1-1; the D gene is not confidently resolved. This receptor was taken from a female donor with multiple sclerosis, enrolled in a pregnancy study. Sequencing input: peripheral blood. The CDR3 sequence is CASSVSHLLEAFF. At the DNA level, the sequence is TGTGCCAGCAGCGTAAGTCACCTCCTTGAAGCTTTCTTT.